The 14 T cell receptor beta chains below all came from one sample that was sequenced in a study of T cell clones after liver transplantation. Measured with immunoSEQ multiplex PCR; TCRdb has only the in-frame clones, and not every one. In the table there are roughly 100,000 clones, 82% of which are singletons. The source material was CD4+ T cells from blood, sampled before liver transplant. These receptors all come from a human donor who received a liver transplant.

The J gene is TRBJ2-1, the V gene TRBV2, with a tentative D call TRBD2 (5 bases). Germline V lookup: CDR1 SNHLY, CDR2 FYNNEI. The CDR3 spans 14 residues. Between the trimmed V and J ends, which lost 6 bases and 10 bases, there was a span of 19 bases. In DNA form, the CDR3 reads TGTGCCAGCAGGGCCCAACAGAACCCGGGGGAGCAGTTCTTC. Residues: CASRAQQNPGEQFF.

The chain employs TRBV2 and TRBJ2-2; the match to TRBD2 covers 12 bases. The CDR3 has 15 amino acids. V dropped 4 bases and J dropped 5; count of bases not matched to a gene: 2. Germline V gives CDR1 SNHLY, CDR2 FYNNEI. CDR3 DNA: TGTGCCAGCAGTGCTAGCGGGGGGGTAACCGGGGAGCTGTTTTTT. This translates into CASSASGGVTGELFF.

J is TRBJ1-1 and V is TRBV28, with D hard to call. Trimming shortened V by 2 bases and J by 8 bases, and 6 bases separated the two germline ends. In germline, CDR1 is MDHEN, CDR2 SYDVKM. This CDR3 is built from 11 residues. CDR3 in amino acids: CASSLLQEAFF. The CDR3 DNA reads as TGTGCCAGCAGTTTACTGCAGGAAGCTTTCTTT.

The chain has TRBV19 and TRBJ2-4; 8 bases are a match to TRBD1. The germline V gene has CDR1 LNHDA and CDR2 SQIVND (reference sequence). The V segment lost 6 bases and the J segment 5 bases; nucleotides outside the gene matches: 18. CDR3 length: 18 amino acids. CDR3 in DNA: TGTGCCAGTAGCACAATTAGGGTCAGGGGCAGGGGGCAAAACATTCAGTACTTC. Translated, it gives CASSTIRVRGRGQNIQYF. Drawing the rest from reference TRBV19 and TRBJ2-4, the complete variable domain is DGGITQSPKYLFRKEGQNVTLSCEQNLNHDAMYWYRQDPGQGLRLIYYSQIVNDFQKGDIAEGYSVSREKKESFPLTVTSAQKNPTAFYLCASSTIRVRGRGQNIQYFGAGTRLSVL.

The V and J genes are TRBV10-1 and TRBJ2-7; weak D call: TRBD1 (5 bases). Germline V CDR1 and CDR2: WNHNN, SYGVQD (reference sequence). The CDR3 has 17 amino acids. Trimming cost V 2 bases and J 0 bases, with 17 bases left between them. The CDR3 sequence: CASSEIRARGSSYEQYF. The CDR3 coding sequence is TGCGCCAGCAGTGAGATCCGAGCTAGGGGCAGCTCCTACGAGCAGTACTTC.

For the CDR3, the DNA is TGTGCCAGCAGTCCGGACGCCGTCCGGGGCTACACCTTC. Translating it yields CASSPDAVRGYTF. This chain links TRBV6-1 with TRBJ1-2, with D uncertain. This CDR3 comprises 13 residues. The ends were cut back, 5 bases at V and 8 bases at J, with 15 bases in the middle. The germline gives CDR1 MNHNS, CDR2 SASEGT.

The chain has TRBV7-2 and TRBJ2-2; TRBD2 might be the D (6 bases). The CDR3 totals 15 residues. Germline assignment: CDR1 SGHTA and CDR2 FQGNSA. The V and J ends lost 1 base and 6 bases respectively, with 12 bases between them. CDR3 bases: TGTGCCAGCAGCTTAGTTGTGGGAGGTGCCGGGGAGCTGTTTTTT. It translates to CASSLVVGGAGELFF.

This clone occurred once. V usage is TRBV28 and J usage is TRBJ1-5; D remains unclear. V was clipped by 1 base and J by 7 bases, with 11 bases between them. This CDR3 has 14 residues. Per the germline V gene, CDR1 is MDHEN and CDR2 is SYDVKM. CDR3 region: CASSLLRVGQPQHF. CDR3 coding DNA: TGTGCCAGCAGTTTATTGAGGGTGGGACAGCCCCAGCATTTT. The complete variable domain, with remaining parts taken from reference TRBV28 and TRBJ1-5, reads DVKVTQSSRYLVKRTGEKVFLECVQDMDHENMFWYRQDPGLGLRLIYFSYDVKMKEKGDIPEGYSVSREKKERFSLILESASTNQTSMYLCASSLLRVGQPQHFGDGTRLSIL.

As DNA, the CDR3 is TGTGCCAGCTCACCGGGGCTTTATCAGCCCCAGCATTTT. Its translation: CASSPGLYQPQHF. This chain joins TRBV18 and TRBJ1-5, with D possibly matching TRBD1 (5 bases). CDR3 size: 13 residues. The germline V and J ends were trimmed by 3 bases and 5 bases, with 8 bases remaining between them. In germline, CDR1 is KGHSH, CDR2 LQKENI.

Ten or more counts support this clone. The V gene is TRBV5-1, the J gene TRBJ2-7; tentative D call: TRBD1 (5 bases). Between the trimmed V and J ends, which lost 1 base and 3 bases, there was a span of 11 bases. This CDR3 comprises 14 residues. Per the germline V gene, CDR1 is SGHRS and CDR2 is YFSETQ. CDR3 nucleotide sequence: TGCGCCAGCAGCTTGAGGCAGGGAAACTACGAGCAGTACTTC. It is translated as CASSLRQGNYEQYF.

This clone was seen a few times. The chain uses TRBV18 and TRBJ1-1; 7 bases are a match to TRBD1. The V gene end was trimmed by 3 bases and the J gene end by 4 bases; junction bases not matched to a gene: 11. CDR1 is KGHSH and CDR2 is LQKENI in the germline V gene. The CDR3 has 16 amino acids. Written as DNA, the CDR3 is TGTGCCAGCTCACCTTTACCGACAGGGTCCCGCACTGAAGCTTTCTTT. Encoded protein: CASSPLPTGSRTEAFF.

The gene calls are TRBV5-6 and TRBJ1-5; D uncertain. The length of the CDR3 is 11 residues. CDR1 is SGHDT, CDR2 YYEEEE, per germline. Trimming pared 4 bases from V and 6 bases from J, leaving 5 bases between. CDR3 region: CASSPGQPQHF. Here the CDR3 DNA reads TGTGCCAGCAGCCCCGGTCAGCCCCAGCATTTT.

This chain connects TRBV20-1 to TRBJ2-7; D unresolved. Germline V gene data show CDR1 as DFQATT and CDR2 as SNEGSKA (reference sequence). The CDR3 is 11 amino acids. The V gene lost 1 base and the J gene lost 4 bases, with 5 bases spanning the gap. CDR3: CSARAEYEQYF. In DNA form, the CDR3 reads TGCAGTGCTAGAGCAGAGTACGAGCAGTACTTC.

V usage is TRBV28 and J usage is TRBJ1-1, with D maybe TRBD1 (5 bases). CDR3 length equals 12 residues. V lost 3 bases and J lost 7, with 9 bases in between. The germline V gene has CDR1 MDHEN and CDR2 SYDVKM. The CDR3 loop reads CASSLRQGEAFF. DNA of the CDR3: TGTGCCAGCAGTTTGCGGCAGGGTGAAGCTTTCTTT.